This T cell receptor (beta chain) was obtained from a study of T cells in Graves' hyperthyroidism and ophthalmopathy. Amplification yielded TCR beta CDR3 regions, with RNA transcripts as the source. RT-PCR in the first round (using the HTBI primer set) targeted the TCR CDR3. TCRdb reprocessed the multiplex PCR reads via MiXCR and lists one record per CDR3 protein. The table includes hundreds of thousands of distinct CDR3 sequences, approximately 14% detected once. Together with thyroid ultrasound, orbital computed tomography, serum thyroxine and TRAb, clinical symptoms were used for diagnoses. It was 8 to 10 ml of fresh peripheral blood that supplied the PBMCs. Germline values: CDR1 SGHAT, CDR2 FQNNGV. The ends lost 0 bases at V and 4 bases at J; junction bases unmatched: 6. The CDR3 is 15 residues long. This clonotype was counted between two and nine times. Antigen unknown. Study observations and caveats: Blood also contained most expanded thyroid clonotypes above 0.001.

Sequenced: blood. J is TRBJ2-7 and V is TRBV11-2; 7 positions match TRBD2. This receptor was taken from a woman under 40 with Graves' hyperthyroidism. CDR3 region: CASSLDRSGRYEQYF. Written as DNA, the CDR3 is TGTGCCAGCAGCTTAGATCGGTCCGGGAGGTACGAGCAGTACTTC.